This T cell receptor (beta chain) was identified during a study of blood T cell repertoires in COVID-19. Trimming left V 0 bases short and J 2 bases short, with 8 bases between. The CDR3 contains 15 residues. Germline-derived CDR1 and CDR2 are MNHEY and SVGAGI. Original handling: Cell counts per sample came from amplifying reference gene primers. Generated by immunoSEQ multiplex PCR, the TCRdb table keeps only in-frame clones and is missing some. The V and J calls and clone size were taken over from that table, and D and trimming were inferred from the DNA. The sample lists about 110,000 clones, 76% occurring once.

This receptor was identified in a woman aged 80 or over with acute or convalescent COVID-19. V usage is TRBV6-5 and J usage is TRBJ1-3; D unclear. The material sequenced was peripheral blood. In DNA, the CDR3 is TGTGCCAGCAGTTACTCGGGGAGGACTGGAAACACCATATATTTT. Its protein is CASSYSGRTGNTIYF.